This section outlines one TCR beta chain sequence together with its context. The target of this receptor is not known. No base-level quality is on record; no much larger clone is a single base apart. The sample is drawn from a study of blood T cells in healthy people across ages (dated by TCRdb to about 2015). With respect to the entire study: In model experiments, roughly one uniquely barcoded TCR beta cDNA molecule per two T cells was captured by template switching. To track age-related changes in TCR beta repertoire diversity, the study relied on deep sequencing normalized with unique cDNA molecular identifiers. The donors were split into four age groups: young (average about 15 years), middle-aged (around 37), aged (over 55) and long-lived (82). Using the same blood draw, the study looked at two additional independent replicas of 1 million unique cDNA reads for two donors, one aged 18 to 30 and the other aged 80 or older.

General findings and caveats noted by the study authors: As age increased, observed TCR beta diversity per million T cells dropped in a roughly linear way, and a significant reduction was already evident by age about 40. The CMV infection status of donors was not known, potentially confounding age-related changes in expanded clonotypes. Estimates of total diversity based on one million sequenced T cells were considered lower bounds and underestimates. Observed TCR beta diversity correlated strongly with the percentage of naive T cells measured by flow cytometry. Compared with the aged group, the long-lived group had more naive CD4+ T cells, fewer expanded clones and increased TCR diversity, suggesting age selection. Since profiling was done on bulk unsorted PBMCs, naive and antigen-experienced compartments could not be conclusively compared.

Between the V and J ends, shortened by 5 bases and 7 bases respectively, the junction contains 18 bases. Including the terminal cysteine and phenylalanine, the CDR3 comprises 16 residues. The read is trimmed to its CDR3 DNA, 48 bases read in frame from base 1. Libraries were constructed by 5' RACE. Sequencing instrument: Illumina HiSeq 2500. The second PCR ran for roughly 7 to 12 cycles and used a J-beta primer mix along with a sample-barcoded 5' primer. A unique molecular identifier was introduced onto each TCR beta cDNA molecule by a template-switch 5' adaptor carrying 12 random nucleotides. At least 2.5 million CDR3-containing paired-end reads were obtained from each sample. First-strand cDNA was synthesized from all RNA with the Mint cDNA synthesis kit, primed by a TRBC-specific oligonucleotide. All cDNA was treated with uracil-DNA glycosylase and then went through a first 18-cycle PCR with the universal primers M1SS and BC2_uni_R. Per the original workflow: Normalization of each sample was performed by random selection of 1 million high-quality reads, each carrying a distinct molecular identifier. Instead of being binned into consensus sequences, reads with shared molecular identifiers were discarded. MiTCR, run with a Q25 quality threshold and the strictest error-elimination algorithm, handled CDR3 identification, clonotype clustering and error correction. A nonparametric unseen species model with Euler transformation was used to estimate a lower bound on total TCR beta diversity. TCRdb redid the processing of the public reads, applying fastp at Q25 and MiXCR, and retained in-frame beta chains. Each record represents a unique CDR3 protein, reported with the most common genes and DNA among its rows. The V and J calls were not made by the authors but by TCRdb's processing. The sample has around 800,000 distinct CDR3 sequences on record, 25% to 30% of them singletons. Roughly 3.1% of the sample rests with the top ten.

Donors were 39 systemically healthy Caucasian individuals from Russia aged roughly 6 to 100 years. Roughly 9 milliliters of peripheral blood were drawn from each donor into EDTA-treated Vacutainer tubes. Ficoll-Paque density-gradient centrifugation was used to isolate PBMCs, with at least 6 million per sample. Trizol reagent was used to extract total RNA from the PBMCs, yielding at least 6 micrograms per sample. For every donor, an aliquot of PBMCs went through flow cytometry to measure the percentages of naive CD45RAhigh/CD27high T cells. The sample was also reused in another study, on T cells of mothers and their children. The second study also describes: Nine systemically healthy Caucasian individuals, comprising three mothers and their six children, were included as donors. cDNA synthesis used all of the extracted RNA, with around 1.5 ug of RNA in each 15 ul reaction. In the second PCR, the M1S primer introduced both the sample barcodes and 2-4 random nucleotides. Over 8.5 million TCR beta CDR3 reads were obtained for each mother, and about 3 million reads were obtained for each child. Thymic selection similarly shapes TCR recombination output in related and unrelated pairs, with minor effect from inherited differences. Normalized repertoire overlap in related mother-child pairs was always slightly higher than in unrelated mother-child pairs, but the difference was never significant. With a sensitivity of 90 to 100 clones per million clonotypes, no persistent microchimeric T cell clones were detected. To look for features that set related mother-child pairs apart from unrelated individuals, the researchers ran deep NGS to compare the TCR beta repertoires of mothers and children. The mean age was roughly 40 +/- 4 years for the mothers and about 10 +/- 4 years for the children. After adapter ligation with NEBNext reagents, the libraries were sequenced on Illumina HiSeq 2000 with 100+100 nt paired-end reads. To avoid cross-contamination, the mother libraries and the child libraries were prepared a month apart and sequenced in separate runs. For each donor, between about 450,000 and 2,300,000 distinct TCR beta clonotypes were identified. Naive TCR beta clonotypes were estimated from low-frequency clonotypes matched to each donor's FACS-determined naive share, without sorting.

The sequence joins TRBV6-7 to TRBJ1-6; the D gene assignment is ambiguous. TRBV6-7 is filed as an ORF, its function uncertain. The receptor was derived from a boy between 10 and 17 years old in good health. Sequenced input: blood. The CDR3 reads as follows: CASSRLGKTSNSPLHF. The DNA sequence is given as TGTGCCAGCAGTCGCTTAGGAAAGACATCAAATTCACCCCTCCACTTT.